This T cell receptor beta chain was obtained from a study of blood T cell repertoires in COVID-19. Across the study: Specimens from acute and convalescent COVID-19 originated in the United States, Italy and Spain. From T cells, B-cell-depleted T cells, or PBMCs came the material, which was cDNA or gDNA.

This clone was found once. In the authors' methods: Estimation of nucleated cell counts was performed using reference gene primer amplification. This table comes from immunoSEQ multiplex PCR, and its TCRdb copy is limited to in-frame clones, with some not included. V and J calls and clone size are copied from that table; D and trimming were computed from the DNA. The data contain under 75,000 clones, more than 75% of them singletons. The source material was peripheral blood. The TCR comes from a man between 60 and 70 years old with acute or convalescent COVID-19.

CDR3 in amino acids: CASSPDAGGQRSGELFF. CDR3 bases: TGTGCCAGCAGCCCGGACGCGGGGGGGCAGAGGTCCGGGGAGCTGTTTTTT. The rearrangement links TRBV5-4 to TRBJ2-2; 9 bases are a match to TRBD2. This CDR3 is built from 17 residues. Germline V gene sequence: CDR1 SGHNT, CDR2 YYREEE (reference sequence). J lost 6 bases, V lost 4 bases, and 13 bases had no gene match.